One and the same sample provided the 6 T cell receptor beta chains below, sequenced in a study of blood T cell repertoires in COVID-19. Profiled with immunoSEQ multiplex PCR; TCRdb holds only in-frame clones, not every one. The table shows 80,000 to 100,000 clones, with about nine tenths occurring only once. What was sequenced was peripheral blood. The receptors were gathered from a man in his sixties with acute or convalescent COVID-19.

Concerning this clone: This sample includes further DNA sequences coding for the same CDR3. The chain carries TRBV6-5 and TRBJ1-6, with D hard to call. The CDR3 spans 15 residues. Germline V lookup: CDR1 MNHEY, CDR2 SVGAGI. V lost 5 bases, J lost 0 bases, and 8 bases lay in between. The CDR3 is CASSRGSSYNSPLHF. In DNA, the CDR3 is TGTGCCAGCAGTCGAGGGAGCTCCTATAATTCACCCCTCCACTTT.

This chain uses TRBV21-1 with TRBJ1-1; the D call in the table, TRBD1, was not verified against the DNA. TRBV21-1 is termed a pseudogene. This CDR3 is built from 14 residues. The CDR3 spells CASSKSGVATEAFF. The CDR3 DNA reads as TGTGCCAGCAGCAAATCAGGGGTTGCCACTGAAGCTTTCTTT.

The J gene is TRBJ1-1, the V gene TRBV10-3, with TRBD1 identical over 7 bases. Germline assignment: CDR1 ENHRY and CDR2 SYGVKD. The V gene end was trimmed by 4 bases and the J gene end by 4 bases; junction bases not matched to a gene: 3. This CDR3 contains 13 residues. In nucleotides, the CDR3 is TGTGCCATCAGTGTCCAGGGGGGCACTGAAGCTTTCTTT. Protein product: CAISVQGGTEAFF.

The CDR3 DNA follows: TGCAGTGCTTCCTATCGGGAGACCCAGTACTTC. Protein product: CSASYRETQYF. The V and J genes are TRBV20-1 and TRBJ2-5; D gene unclear. V was clipped by 5 bases and J by 5 bases, with 9 bases between them. CDR1 and CDR2 from the germline V gene are DFQATT and SNEGSKA (reference sequence). The CDR3 has 11 residues.

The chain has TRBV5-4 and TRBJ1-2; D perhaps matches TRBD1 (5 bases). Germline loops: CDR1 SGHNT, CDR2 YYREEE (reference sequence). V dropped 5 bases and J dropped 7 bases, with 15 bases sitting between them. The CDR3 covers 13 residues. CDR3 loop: CASSLVGGSGYTF. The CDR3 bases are TGTGCCAGCAGTCTAGTTGGGGGGTCTGGCTACACCTTC.

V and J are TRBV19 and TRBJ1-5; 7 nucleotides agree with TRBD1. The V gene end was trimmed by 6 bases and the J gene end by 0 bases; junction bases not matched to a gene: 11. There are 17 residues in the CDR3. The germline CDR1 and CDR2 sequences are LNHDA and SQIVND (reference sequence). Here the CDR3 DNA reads TGTGCCAGTAGCCCTTTCGTAGGGGGCGTTAGCAATCAGCCCCAGCATTTT. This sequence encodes CASSPFVGGVSNQPQHF.